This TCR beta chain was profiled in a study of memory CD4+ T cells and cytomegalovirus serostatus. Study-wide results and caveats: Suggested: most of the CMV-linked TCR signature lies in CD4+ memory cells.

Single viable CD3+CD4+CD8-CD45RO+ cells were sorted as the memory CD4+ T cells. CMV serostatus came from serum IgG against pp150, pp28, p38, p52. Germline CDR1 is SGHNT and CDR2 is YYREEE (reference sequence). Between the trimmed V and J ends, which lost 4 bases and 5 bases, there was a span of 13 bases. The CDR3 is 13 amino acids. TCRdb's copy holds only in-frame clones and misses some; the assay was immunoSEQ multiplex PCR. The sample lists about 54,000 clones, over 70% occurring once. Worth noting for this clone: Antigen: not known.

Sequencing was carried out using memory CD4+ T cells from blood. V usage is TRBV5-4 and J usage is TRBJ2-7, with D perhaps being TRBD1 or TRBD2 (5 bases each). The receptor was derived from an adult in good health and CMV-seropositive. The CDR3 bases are TGTGCCAGCAGCCTTTGGGGGAGCCACGAGCAGTACTTC. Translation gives CASSLWGSHEQYF. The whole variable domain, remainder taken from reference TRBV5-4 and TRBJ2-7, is ETGVTQSPTHLIKTRGQQVTLRCSSQSGHNTVSWYQQALGQGPQFIFQYYREEENGRGNFPPRFSGLQFPNYSSELNVNALELDDSALYLCASSLWGSHEQYFGPGTRLTVT.